This T cell receptor beta chain stems from a study of T cell responses to AZD1222 COVID-19 vaccine. In regard to this clone: Antigen unknown.

Assay: immunoSEQ multiplex PCR; the TCRdb copy retains only in-frame clones and omits some. The top ten clones hold about 1.1% of a sample with around 150,000 clones, about 90% of them seen once. This CDR3 spans 14 amino acids. Trimming pared 7 bases from V and 1 base from J, leaving 11 bases between. The germline CDR1 and CDR2 sequences are LNHDA and SQIVND (reference sequence). Investigators merged groups given second doses at roughly 4 or roughly 12 weeks. Points from the study as a whole: None of the repertoires were sampled until the peak T cell response had passed. Females outnumbered males among donors, who were mostly white British; clonal diversity was possibly underestimated.

This receptor was taken from an adult who received the AZD1222 COVID-19 vaccine. The sequencing here drew on peripheral blood, taken 28 days after the second AZD1222 dose. The chain carries TRBV19 and TRBJ1-5, with D hard to call. In DNA form, the CDR3 reads TGTGCCAGTACCCTAGGGCCGAGCAATCAGCCCCAGCATTTT. Protein sequence: CASTLGPSNQPQHF.